This is a list of T cell receptor beta chains from one sample in a study of beta chain features in type 1 diabetes. Using immunoSEQ multiplex PCR, the repertoire was profiled, and TCRdb retains in-frame clones only, with some absent. The table lists hundreds of thousands of clones, 10% to 15% of them singletons. Material: naive CD4+ T cells from blood. All receptors derive from a man aged 18-30 years in good health. Each CDR3 is given with its conserved first and last residue. The D gene is left open where the match is weak. The size of a clone is reported for some rows only, either as once, few or many, or as a class for expanded clones.

abundance	v_gene	d_gene	j_gene	CDR3aa	CDR3nt
few	TRBV25-1	TRBD1	TRBJ2-3	CASSELPGQGSDTQYF	TGTGCCAGCAGTGAGCTCCCGGGACAGGGTTCAGATACGCAGTATTTT
few	TRBV18	-	TRBJ2-7	CASSPKGESKTNEQYF	TGTGCCAGCTCACCGAAAGGTGAAAGTAAGACAAACGAGCAGTACTTC
few	TRBV7-2	TRBD1	TRBJ2-7	CASLSTGVAYEQYF	TGTGCCAGCCTTTCCACAGGGGTGGCCTACGAGCAGTACTTC
few	TRBV7-6	TRBD2	TRBJ2-1	CASSLVAGDVTTEQFF	TGTGCCAGCAGCTTGGTAGCGGGAGACGTAACTACTGAGCAGTTCTTC
-	TRBV7-6	TRBD2	TRBJ2-1	CASSGVWRGGSDEQFF	TGTGCCAGCAGCGGAGTATGGCGGGGGGGCTCCGATGAGCAGTTCTTC
few	TRBV7-9	TRBD1	TRBJ1-6	CASSFQGAVSNSPLHF	TGTGCCAGCAGCTTCCAGGGGGCGGTTTCTAATTCACCCCTCCACTTT
few	TRBV6-5	TRBD1	TRBJ1-4	CASRKGTVEKLFF	TGTGCCAGCAGAAAAGGGACAGTTGAAAAACTGTTTTTT
few	TRBV5-1	TRBD2	TRBJ2-5	CASSASGRGETQYF	TGCGCCAGCTCTGCTAGCGGGAGGGGTGAGACCCAGTACTTC
few	TRBV14	TRBD2	TRBJ2-7	CASSPRITSGTPYEQYF	TGTGCCAGCAGCCCCCGAATCACTAGCGGGACGCCCTACGAGCAGTACTTC
-	TRBV5-4	TRBD2	TRBJ2-7	CASSFPGTSGSYEQYF	TGTGCCAGCAGCTTCCCCGGGACTAGCGGCTCCTACGAGCAGTACTTC
-	TRBV30	TRBD1	TRBJ1-4	CAWRTGAILFF	TGTGCCTGGAGGACAGGGGCAATACTGTTTTTT
-	TRBV7-2	TRBD1	TRBJ1-1	CASRFGTGGMNTEAFF	TGTGCCAGCAGATTCGGGACAGGGGGCATGAACACTGAAGCTTTCTTT
few	TRBV9	-	TRBJ2-6	CASSAGSGANVLTF	TGTGCCAGCAGCGCTGGGAGCGGGGCCAACGTCCTGACTTTC
few	TRBV29-1	TRBD1	TRBJ2-7	CSVYKTGGYEQYF	TGCAGCGTCTACAAGACAGGGGGCTACGAGCAGTACTTC
-	TRBV7-9	-	TRBJ2-1	CASSLGVRVYLYNEQFF	TGTGCCAGCAGCTTAGGAGTGAGGGTATACCTCTACAATGAGCAGTTCTTC
few	TRBV2	TRBD1	TRBJ1-5	CASRIDRGLGQPQHF	TGTGCCAGCAGGATCGACAGGGGACTCGGCCAGCCCCAGCATTTT
-	TRBV30	TRBD1	TRBJ2-7	CAWSGLKGRDRPYEQYF	TGTGCCTGGAGTGGGCTTAAGGGCCGGGACAGGCCCTACGAGCAGTACTTC
few	TRBV19	-	TRBJ2-4	CASNTGTVGEVAKNIQYF	TGTGCCAGTAATACCGGGACAGTGGGGGAGGTAGCCAAAAACATTCAGTACTTC
few	TRBV7-9	-	TRBJ2-7	CASSLEALSWQYF	TGTGCCAGCAGCTTAGAAGCCCTCTCCTGGCAGTACTTC
-	TRBV19	-	TRBJ1-1	CASRPRDSRNTEAFF	TGTGCCAGTCGACCGCGGGATTCTAGGAACACTGAAGCTTTCTTT
-	TRBV9	TRBD1	TRBJ2-7	CASSAQTGLWYEQYF	TGTGCCAGCAGCGCTCAGACAGGGTTGTGGTACGAGCAGTACTTC
-	TRBV28	-	TRBJ1-2	CASSPSTDYGYTF	TGTGCCAGCAGTCCCTCGACAGACTATGGCTACACCTTC
-	TRBV27	-	TRBJ1-2	CASSSGQRRGYTF	TGTGCCAGCAGTTCCGGACAGAGAAGAGGCTACACCTTC
once	TRBV5-5	-	TRBJ2-5	CASSSTVTGTQYF	TGTGCCAGCAGCTCGACAGTCACAGGGACCCAGTACTTC
few	TRBV7-2	TRBD2	TRBJ2-7	CASSLVISGTSNYEQYF	TGTGCCAGCAGCTTAGTAATCAGCGGGACTAGCAACTACGAGCAGTACTTC
-	TRBV19	-	TRBJ2-2	CASGRKGTVNTGELFF	TGTGCCAGCGGAAGGAAAGGGACTGTCAACACCGGGGAGCTGTTTTTT
-	TRBV14	TRBD2	TRBJ2-7	CASSRQGLSLEQYF	TGTGCCAGCAGCCGCCAGGGACTATCATTGGAGCAGTACTTC
-	TRBV28	-	TRBJ1-3	CASSLLGNTIYF	TGTGCCAGCAGTTTATTAGGAAACACCATATATTTT
-	TRBV9	TRBD2	TRBJ2-2	CASSADPLAGGPGELFF	TGTGCCAGCAGCGCCGACCCACTAGCGGGAGGGCCCGGGGAGCTGTTTTTT
few	TRBV29-1	TRBD1	TRBJ1-2	CSGTGGLDYGYTF	TGCAGCGGAACAGGGGGCCTTGACTATGGCTACACCTTC
-	TRBV5-6	TRBD1	TRBJ2-2	CASSLVRQGNTGELFF	TGTGCCAGCAGCTTGGTGAGACAGGGGAACACCGGGGAGCTGTTTTTT
few	TRBV28	TRBD2	TRBJ2-7	CASREGLAGGEQYF	TGTGCCAGCAGGGAGGGACTAGCGGGGGGCGAGCAGTACTTC
few	TRBV19	TRBD1	TRBJ2-5	CASSSAGGQETQYF	TGTGCCAGTAGTAGCGCAGGGGGCCAAGAGACCCAGTACTTC
few	TRBV5-8	-	TRBJ2-4	CASVMRLAKNIQYF	TGTGCCAGTGTCATGCGTCTAGCCAAAAACATTCAGTACTTC
-	TRBV5-4	TRBD1	TRBJ1-5	CASSPGTGLNQPQHF	TGTGCCAGCAGCCCCGGGACAGGGCTCAATCAGCCCCAGCATTTT
few	TRBV15	-	TRBJ2-5	CATSRARGAQETQYF	TGTGCCACCAGCAGAGCCCGGGGAGCCCAAGAGACCCAGTACTTC
few	TRBV7-2	-	TRBJ1-5	CASSQGSGGRGNQPQHF	TGTGCCAGCAGCCAAGGGTCGGGGGGAAGGGGCAATCAGCCCCAGCATTTT
few	TRBV18	-	TRBJ1-2	CASSPRQEPRNYGYTF	TGTGCCAGCTCACCACGACAGGAGCCGCGGAACTATGGCTACACCTTC
few	TRBV7-9	-	TRBJ1-4	CASSPGGEKLFF	TGTGCCAGCAGCCCGGGGGGCGAAAAACTGTTTTTT